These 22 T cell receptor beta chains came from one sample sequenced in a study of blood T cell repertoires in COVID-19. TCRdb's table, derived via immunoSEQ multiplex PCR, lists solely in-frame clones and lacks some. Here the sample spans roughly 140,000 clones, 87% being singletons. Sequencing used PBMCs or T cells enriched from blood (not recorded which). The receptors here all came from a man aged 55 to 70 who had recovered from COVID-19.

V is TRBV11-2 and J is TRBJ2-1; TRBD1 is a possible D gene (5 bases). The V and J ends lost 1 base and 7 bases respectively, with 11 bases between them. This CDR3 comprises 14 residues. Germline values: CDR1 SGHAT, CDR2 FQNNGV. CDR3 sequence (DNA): TGTGCCAGCAGCTTAGTTGTTGCAGGGAATGAGCAGTTCTTC. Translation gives CASSLVVAGNEQFF.

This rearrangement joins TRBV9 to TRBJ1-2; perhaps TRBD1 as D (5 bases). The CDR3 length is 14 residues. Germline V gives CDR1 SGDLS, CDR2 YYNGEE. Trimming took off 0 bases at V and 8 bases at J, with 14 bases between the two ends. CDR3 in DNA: TGTGCCAGCAGCGTAGTTGGCAGGGCAGGGGGCTACACCTTC. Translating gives CASSVVGRAGGYTF.

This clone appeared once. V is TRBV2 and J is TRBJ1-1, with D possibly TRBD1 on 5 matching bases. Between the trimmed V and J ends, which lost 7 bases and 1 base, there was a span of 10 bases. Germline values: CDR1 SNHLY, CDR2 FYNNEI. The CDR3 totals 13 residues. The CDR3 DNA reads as TGTGCCAGCATGCAGGGCGCGAACACTGAAGCTTTCTTT. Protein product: CASMQGANTEAFF.

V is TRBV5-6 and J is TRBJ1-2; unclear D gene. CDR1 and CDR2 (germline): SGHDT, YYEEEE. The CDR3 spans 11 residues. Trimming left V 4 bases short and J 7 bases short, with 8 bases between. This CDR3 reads CASSRAGGYTF. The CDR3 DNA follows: TGTGCCAGCAGCCGGGCGGGTGGCTACACCTTC.

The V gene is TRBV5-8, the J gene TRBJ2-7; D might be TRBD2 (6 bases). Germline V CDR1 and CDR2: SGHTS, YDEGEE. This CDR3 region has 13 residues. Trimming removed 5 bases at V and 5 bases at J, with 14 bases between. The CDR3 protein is CASRFRGIHEQYF. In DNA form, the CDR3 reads TGTGCCAGCAGATTCCGGGGGATCCACGAGCAGTACTTC.

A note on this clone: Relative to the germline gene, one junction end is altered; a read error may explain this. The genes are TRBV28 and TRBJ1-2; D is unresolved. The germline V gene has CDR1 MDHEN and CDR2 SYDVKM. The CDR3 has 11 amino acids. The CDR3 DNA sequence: TGTGCCAGCAGTCTCAACTTTGGCTACACCTTC. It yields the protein CASSLNFGYTF.

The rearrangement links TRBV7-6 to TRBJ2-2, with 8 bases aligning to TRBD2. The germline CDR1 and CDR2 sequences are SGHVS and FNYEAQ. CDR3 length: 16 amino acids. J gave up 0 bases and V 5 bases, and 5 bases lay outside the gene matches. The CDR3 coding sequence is TGTGCCAGCAGCCCGCAAGCGGGGGCGAACACCGGGGAGCTGTTTTTT. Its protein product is CASSPQAGANTGELFF.

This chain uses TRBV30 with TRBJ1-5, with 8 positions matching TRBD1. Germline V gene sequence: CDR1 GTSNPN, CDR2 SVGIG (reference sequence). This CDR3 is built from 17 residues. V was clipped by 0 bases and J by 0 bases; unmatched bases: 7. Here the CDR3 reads CAWSVTRTGYSNQPQHF. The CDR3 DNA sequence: TGTGCCTGGAGTGTAACCCGGACAGGGTATAGCAATCAGCCCCAGCATTTT.

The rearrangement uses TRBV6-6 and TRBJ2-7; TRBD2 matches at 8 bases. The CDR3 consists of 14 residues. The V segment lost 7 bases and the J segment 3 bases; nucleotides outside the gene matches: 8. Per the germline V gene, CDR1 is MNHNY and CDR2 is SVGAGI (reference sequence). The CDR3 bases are TGTGCCAGCACCTGGACTAGCAGAGTCTACGAGCAGTACTTC. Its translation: CASTWTSRVYEQYF.

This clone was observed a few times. For the CDR3, the DNA is TGTGCCAGCTCACCAGGACTAGCGGAACTGGATACGCAGTATTTT. This encodes CASSPGLAELDTQYF. The rearrangement uses TRBV18 and TRBJ2-3; 10 bases agree with TRBD2. The J segment lost 6 bases and the V segment lost 2 bases, leaving 5 bases of the junction unmatched. Germline loops: CDR1 KGHSH, CDR2 LQKENI. This CDR3 has 15 amino acids.

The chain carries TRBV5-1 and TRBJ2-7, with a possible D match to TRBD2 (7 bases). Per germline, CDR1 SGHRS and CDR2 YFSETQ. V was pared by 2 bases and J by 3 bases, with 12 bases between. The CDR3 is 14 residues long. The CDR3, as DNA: TGCGCCAGCAGCTTTGAGAGGGGGGGCTACGAGCAGTACTTC. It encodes CASSFERGGYEQYF.

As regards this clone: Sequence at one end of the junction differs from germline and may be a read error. The CDR3 DNA sequence: TGTGCCAGTAGTATGTATAAATCACCCCTCCACTTT. This codes for CASSMYKSPLHF. The rearrangement joins TRBV19 to TRBJ1-6, with unresolved D. There are 12 residues in the CDR3. CDR1 and CDR2 from the germline V gene are LNHDA and SQIVND (reference sequence).

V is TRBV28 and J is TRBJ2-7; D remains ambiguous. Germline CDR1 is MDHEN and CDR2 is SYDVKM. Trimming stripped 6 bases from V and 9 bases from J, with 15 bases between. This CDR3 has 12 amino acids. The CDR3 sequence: CASSPPTLAQYF. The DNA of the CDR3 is TGTGCCAGCAGCCCACCCACCTTGGCGCAGTACTTC.

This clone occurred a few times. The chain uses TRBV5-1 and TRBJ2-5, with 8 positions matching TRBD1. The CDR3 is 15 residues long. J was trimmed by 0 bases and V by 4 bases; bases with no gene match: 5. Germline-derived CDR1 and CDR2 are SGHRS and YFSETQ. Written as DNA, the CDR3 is TGCGCCAGCAGCGGACAGGGCGCGTACCAAGAGACCCAGTACTTC. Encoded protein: CASSGQGAYQETQYF. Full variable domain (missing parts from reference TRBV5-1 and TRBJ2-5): KAGVTQTPRYLIKTRGQQVTLSCSPISGHRSVSWYQQTPGQGLQFLFEYFSETQRNKGNFPGRFSGRQFSNSRSEMNVSTLELGDSALYLCASSGQGAYQETQYFGPGTRLLVL.

CDR3 loop: CASLRPSGPRSREQYF. DNA of the CDR3: TGTGCCAGCCTAAGGCCTAGCGGACCAAGGTCTCGAGAGCAGTACTTC. The V and J genes are TRBV28 and TRBJ2-7; 7 nucleotides agree with TRBD2. Losses at the gene ends were 8 bases for V and 7 bases for J; bases not matched to a gene: 20. This CDR3 has 16 amino acids. Per germline, CDR1 MDHEN and CDR2 SYDVKM.

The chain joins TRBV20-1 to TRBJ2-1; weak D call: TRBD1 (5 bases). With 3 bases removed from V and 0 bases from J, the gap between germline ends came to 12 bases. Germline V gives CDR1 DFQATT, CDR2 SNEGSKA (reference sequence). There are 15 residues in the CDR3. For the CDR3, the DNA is TGCAGTGCTAGTCCCAGGGCTAGCTCCTACAATGAGCAGTTCTTC. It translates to CSASPRASSYNEQFF.

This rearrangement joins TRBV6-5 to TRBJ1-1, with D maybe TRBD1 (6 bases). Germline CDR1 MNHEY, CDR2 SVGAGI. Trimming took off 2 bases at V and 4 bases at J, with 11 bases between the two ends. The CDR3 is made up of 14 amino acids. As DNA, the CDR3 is TGTGCCAGCAGTTACGAGGGGGTCGGCACTGAAGCTTTCTTT. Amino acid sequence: CASSYEGVGTEAFF.

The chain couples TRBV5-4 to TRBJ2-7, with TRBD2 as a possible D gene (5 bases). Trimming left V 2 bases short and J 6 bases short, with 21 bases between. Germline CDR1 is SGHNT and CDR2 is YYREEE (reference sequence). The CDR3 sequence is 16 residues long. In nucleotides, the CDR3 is TGTGCCAGCAGCTTATCATTGGTATCTCGGGGTCGCGAGCAGTACTTC. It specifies CASSLSLVSRGREQYF.

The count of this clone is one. CDR3 nucleotide sequence: TGTGCCAGCAGCCTCGATGGACAGGGGAGCAATGGCTACACCTTC. Its translation: CASSLDGQGSNGYTF. The chain combines TRBV3-1 (or the pseudogene TRBV3-2) with TRBJ1-2; 9 bases map to TRBD1. The CDR3 is made up of 15 amino acids. Trimming removed 4 bases from V and 6 bases from J; junction bases left unmatched: 9. Germline V CDR1 and CDR2: LGHDT, YNNKEL (reference sequence).

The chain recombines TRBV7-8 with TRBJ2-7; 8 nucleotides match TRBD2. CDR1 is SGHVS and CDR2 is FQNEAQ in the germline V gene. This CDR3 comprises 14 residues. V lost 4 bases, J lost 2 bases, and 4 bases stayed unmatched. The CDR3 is CASSSTSVAYEQYF. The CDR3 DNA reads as TGTGCCAGCAGCTCGACTAGCGTAGCCTACGAGCAGTACTTC.

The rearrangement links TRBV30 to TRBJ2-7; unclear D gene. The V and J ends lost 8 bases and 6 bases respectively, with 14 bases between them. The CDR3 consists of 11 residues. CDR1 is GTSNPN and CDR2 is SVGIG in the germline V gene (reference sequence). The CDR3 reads CATTKSSEQYF. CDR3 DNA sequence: TGTGCCACTACCAAATCGTCCGAGCAGTACTTC.

The DNA of the CDR3 is TGCGCCAGCAGCTTAAACGGGGTAGGGTCCTACAATGAGCAGTTCTTC. Residues: CASSLNGVGSYNEQFF. The chain employs TRBV5-1 and TRBJ2-1; tentative D call: TRBD2 (5 bases). Trimming pared 2 bases from V and 1 base from J, leaving 13 bases between. The CDR3 runs 16 residues. Germline CDR1 SGHRS, CDR2 YFSETQ.